Presented here are 26 T cell receptor beta chains from one specimen sequenced in a study of cytomegalovirus exposure and HLA in healthy donors. Primers: 60 Vbeta forward and 13 Jbeta reverse. Only in-frame clones appear in the TCRdb table, and some are missing; sequencing was by immunoSEQ multiplex PCR. The sample has over 90,000 clones, 79% seen once. Sequenced sample: PBMCs. Receptor source: a man in his forties or fifties in good health and CMV-seropositive.

The J gene is TRBJ2-1, the V gene TRBV21-1; TRBD2 is taken as the D call from the table, unchecked against the DNA. TRBV21-1 is annotated as a pseudogene. The CDR3 has 15 amino acids. As DNA, the CDR3 is TGTGCCAGCAGCAAAGTTCTAGCGGGAGAGTGGGAGCAGTTCTTC. This gives the protein CASSKVLAGEWEQFF.

J is TRBJ1-1 and V is TRBV29-1; D unresolved. Trimming took 0 bases from V and 6 from J, leaving 11 bases between them. This CDR3 spans 13 amino acids. Germline V gene data show CDR1 as SQVTM and CDR2 as ANQGSEA. The CDR3 DNA reads TGCAGCGTTGAAGATCCGGCGGTGTCTGAAGCTTTCTTT. Its protein is CSVEDPAVSEAFF.

The chain combines TRBV7-2 with TRBJ2-1; 9 bases align to TRBD2. Trimming at V came to 1 base and at J to 7 bases, leaving 8 bases not matched to a gene. The CDR3 runs to 16 residues. Germline CDR1 reads SGHTA; CDR2 reads FQGNSA. The DNA of the CDR3 is TGTGCCAGCAGCTTAGTTGCTAGCGGGATTAGGAATGAGCAGTTCTTC. Translated: CASSLVASGIRNEQFF.

The CDR3 loop reads CASSIEGQGASYNEQFF. The CDR3 bases are TGTGCCAGCTCCATTGAGGGACAGGGGGCGTCCTACAATGAGCAGTTCTTC. The rearrangement links TRBV27 to TRBJ2-1; 12 bases line up with TRBD1. The CDR3 extends over 17 amino acids. CDR1 is MNHEY, CDR2 SMNVEV, per germline (reference sequence). V shed 8 bases, J shed 1 base, and the junction held 9 bases outside the gene matches.

This chain connects TRBV7-3 to TRBJ2-2, with TRBD1 as a possible D gene (6 bases). CDR3 length: 17 residues. CDR1 and CDR2 (germline): SGHTA, FQGTGA. Deletions cut 2 bases from V and 5 bases from J, with 18 bases between. CDR3 nucleotide sequence: TGTGCCAGCAGCTTAGGCGTACCAGGGGATGGTACCGGGGAGCTGTTTTTT. Translating gives CASSLGVPGDGTGELFF.

The CDR3 loop reads CASSLEDYGEQFF. The CDR3 DNA reads as TGTGCCAGCAGCTTAGAAGACTATGGTGAGCAGTTCTTC. The chain has TRBV7-3 and TRBJ2-1, with D possibly matching TRBD2 (5 bases). The CDR3 runs 13 residues. Trimming took off 2 bases at V and 9 bases at J, with 11 bases between the two ends. CDR1 and CDR2 (germline): SGHTA, FQGTGA. Full variable domain (rest looked up from reference TRBV7-3 and TRBJ2-1): GAGVSQTPSNKVTEKGKYVELRCDPISGHTALYWYRQSLGQGPEFLIYFQGTGAADDSGLPNDRFFAVRPEGSVSTLKIQRTERGDSAVYLCASSLEDYGEQFFGPGTRLTVL.

The genes are TRBV11-2 and TRBJ2-7, with a tentative D call TRBD1 (5 bases). Deletions cut 4 bases from V and 7 bases from J, with 14 bases between. Per the germline V gene, CDR1 is SGHAT and CDR2 is FQNNGV. The CDR3 covers 13 residues. DNA of the CDR3: TGTGCCAGCAGCTCAACGACGTACAGGGAGCAGTACTTC. Protein sequence: CASSSTTYREQYF.

The V gene is TRBV5-1, the J gene TRBJ1-1; no clear D gene. The CDR3 runs 12 residues. CDR1 and CDR2 from the germline V gene are SGHRS and YFSETQ. Trimming took off 5 bases at V and 1 base at J, with 6 bases between the two ends. The CDR3 loop reads CASREQNTEAFF. The CDR3 DNA sequence: TGCGCCAGCAGGGAGCAGAACACTGAAGCTTTCTTT.

The V gene is TRBV6-5, the J gene TRBJ2-5, with 10 bases fitting TRBD1. The CDR3 consists of 14 residues. V gave up 4 bases and J gave up 11 bases; unmatched junction bases: 10. The germline V gene has CDR1 MNHEY and CDR2 SVGAGI. CDR3 nucleotide sequence: TGTGCCAGCAGTTTCCACGGGACAGGGGCGGAGCAGTACTTC. It is translated as CASSFHGTGAEQYF.

The J gene is TRBJ1-2, the V gene TRBV19; a possible D gene is TRBD1 (5 bases). The CDR3 extends over 16 amino acids. Trimming shortened V by 0 bases and J by 1 base, and 12 bases separated the two germline ends. CDR1 LNHDA and CDR2 SQIVND come from the germline V gene (reference sequence). The CDR3 DNA reads TGTGCCAGTAGTATAGATGACAGAGGAATTAACTATGGCTACACCTTC. Translation gives CASSIDDRGINYGYTF.

The chain is built from TRBV6-6 and TRBJ1-5, with TRBD1 as a possible D gene (6 bases). Germline V gives CDR1 MNHNY, CDR2 SVGAGI (reference sequence). V gave up 8 bases and J gave up 1 base, with 15 bases separating them. This CDR3 has 15 amino acids. CDR3 residues: CASGQQGWSNQPQHF. The CDR3 region has the DNA TGTGCCAGCGGACAACAGGGTTGGAGCAATCAGCCCCAGCATTTT.

V gene TRBV7-6 combines with J gene TRBJ2-1; 15 nucleotides match TRBD2. V shed 5 bases, J shed 2 bases, and the junction held 13 bases outside the gene matches. The CDR3 runs to 20 residues. Germline V gene lookup returns CDR1 SGHVS and CDR2 FNYEAQ. CDR3 in DNA: TGTGCCAGCAGCGGAGGAGAGCGGACTAGCGGGAGGGGCACCTACAATGAGCAGTTCTTC. It codes for CASSGGERTSGRGTYNEQFF.

The chain has TRBV14 and TRBJ2-7, with a weak D call TRBD2 (7 bases). CDR1 SGHDN and CDR2 FVKESK come from the germline V gene. Deletions cut 4 bases from V and 5 bases from J, with 15 bases between. This CDR3 has 14 amino acids. The CDR3 DNA sequence: TGTGCCAGCAGCCTTGTCGGGGGGCCTAACGAGCAGTACTTC. Translating it yields CASSLVGGPNEQYF.

The CDR3 DNA reads TGTGCCATCAGTGAATGGACAGCTAGCACAGATACGCAGTATTTT. This encodes CAISEWTASTDTQYF. The chain uses TRBV10-3 and TRBJ2-3; a weak D match, TRBD1 (6 bases). V was trimmed by 3 bases and J by 0 bases, leaving 10 bases between them. Germline lookup yields CDR1 ENHRY and CDR2 SYGVKD. The CDR3 extends over 15 amino acids.

This chain links TRBV7-6 with TRBJ2-7, with TRBD2 matching over 7 bases. CDR1 and CDR2 (germline): SGHVS, FNYEAQ. The CDR3 extends over 14 amino acids. V shed 0 bases, J shed 1 base, and the junction held 0 bases outside the gene matches. The CDR3 coding sequence is TGTGCCAGCAGCTTAGCGGGGGGGTCCTACGAGCAGTACTTC. This encodes CASSLAGGSYEQYF.

The rearrangement joins TRBV18 to TRBJ2-1; the match to TRBD2 covers 8 bases. Germline loops: CDR1 KGHSH, CDR2 LQKENI. The CDR3 consists of 14 residues. The trim removed 6 bases at V and 4 bases at J, leaving 5 bases unmatched. CDR3 sequence: CASSRSGDYNEQFF. CDR3 nucleotide sequence: TGTGCCAGCTCGCGTAGCGGGGATTACAATGAGCAGTTCTTC.

The chain couples TRBV7-2 to TRBJ2-1; D is ambiguous. The CDR3 consists of 14 residues. Trimming removed 2 bases at V and 6 bases at J, with 11 bases between. Germline V gives CDR1 SGHTA, CDR2 FQGNSA. The CDR3 region has the DNA TGTGCCAGCAGCTTACAATCAGGTGGCAATGAGCAGTTCTTC. Translation: CASSLQSGGNEQFF. Full variable domain (rest looked up from reference TRBV7-2 and TRBJ2-1): GAGVSQSPSNKVTEKGKDVELRCDPISGHTALYWYRQSLGQGLEFLIYFQGNSAPDKSGLPSDRFSAERTGGSVSTLTIQRTQQEDSAVYLCASSLQSGGNEQFFGPGTRLTVL.

The chain employs TRBV15 and TRBJ2-7; D is unresolved. CDR1 and CDR2 from the germline V gene are LNHNV and YYDKDF (reference sequence). This CDR3 region has 13 residues. Trimming cost V 5 bases and J 3 bases, with 11 bases left between them. CDR3 loop: CATSLIPGYEQYF. The DNA of the CDR3 is TGTGCCACCAGCCTTATCCCGGGCTACGAGCAGTACTTC.

The chain employs TRBV11-2 and TRBJ2-1; 7 bases agree with TRBD2. The CDR3 contains 17 residues. J was trimmed by 3 bases and V by 0 bases; bases with no gene match: 8. Germline V gives CDR1 SGHAT, CDR2 FQNNGV. The CDR3 protein is CASSLDQGLTIYNEQFF. CDR3 DNA sequence: TGTGCCAGCAGCTTAGATCAGGGACTAACGATCTACAATGAGCAGTTCTTC.

This clone was detected a few times. The chain carries TRBV11-2 and TRBJ2-7; D gene unclear. Germline CDR1 SGHAT, CDR2 FQNNGV. The CDR3 runs to 12 residues. V was shortened by 2 bases and J by 3 bases, with 5 bases between the two germline ends. The CDR3 sequence is CASSLLLYEQYF. CDR3 in DNA: TGTGCCAGCAGCTTATTACTCTACGAGCAGTACTTC.

The chain has TRBV30 and TRBJ1-2; 8 bases are a match to TRBD1. Germline lookup yields CDR1 GTSNPN and CDR2 SVGIG (reference sequence). The CDR3 covers 16 residues. J was trimmed by 7 bases and V by 0 bases; bases with no gene match: 13. In DNA form, the CDR3 reads TGTGCCTGGAGTGTATATCTAGGACAGGGAGTTAGTGGCTACACCTTC. This gives the protein CAWSVYLGQGVSGYTF.

Only a few counts were recorded for this clone. This rearrangement joins TRBV30 to TRBJ2-7; D remains unclear. This CDR3 comprises 13 residues. Trimming removed 5 bases at V and 7 bases at J, with 18 bases between. Germline values: CDR1 GTSNPN, CDR2 SVGIG (reference sequence). The CDR3 DNA reads as TGTGCCTGGGCCGGGTCCCGTTTGGGTGAGCAGTACTTC. Translated, it gives CAWAGSRLGEQYF.

This sequence joins TRBV6-5 and TRBJ2-5, with TRBD2 identical over 7 bases. Germline lookup yields CDR1 MNHEY and CDR2 SVGAGI. The trim removed 0 bases at V and 5 bases at J, leaving 3 bases unmatched. The CDR3 is 14 residues long. Here the CDR3 reads CASSYSGRVETQYF. CDR3 DNA: TGTGCCAGCAGTTACTCGGGGAGGGTCGAGACCCAGTACTTC.

CDR3 nucleotides: TGTGCCAGCAGCTACCTGACAGCCTACGAGCAGTACTTC. Protein product: CASSYLTAYEQYF. This chain connects TRBV7-9 to TRBJ2-7; D perhaps matches TRBD1 (5 bases). Germline CDR1 SEHNR, CDR2 FQNEAQ (reference sequence). V was trimmed by 4 bases and J by 2 bases, leaving 9 bases between them. CDR3 length equals 13 residues.

Points on this clone: A much larger clone lies one base from this, so it may be a read error. V and J are TRBV6-1 and TRBJ2-1; 10 bases agree with TRBD2. The CDR3 covers 14 residues. The junction had 0 bases not matched to a gene; V was cut back by 1 base and J by 6 bases. Germline V gene sequence: CDR1 MNHNS, CDR2 SASEGT. CDR3 region: CASSEGTSGNEQFF. The DNA for the CDR3 is TGTGCCAGCAGTGAAGGGACTAGCGGCAATGAGCAGTTCTTC.

This sequence joins TRBV10-3 and TRBJ2-7; 8 positions agree with TRBD1. This CDR3 contains 12 residues. Germline V gives CDR1 ENHRY, CDR2 SYGVKD. V dropped 10 bases and J dropped 2; count of bases not matched to a gene: 4. This chain's CDR3 is CATRQGTYEQYF. In DNA, the CDR3 is TGTGCCACGCGACAGGGGACCTACGAGCAGTACTTC.